These T cell receptor beta chains were read from a single sample in a study of blood T cell repertoires in COVID-19. Assay used: immunoSEQ multiplex PCR; TCRdb lists only in-frame clones, some missing. This sample has fewer than 85,000 clones, with around 83% found just once. Sequencing input: peripheral blood. The receptors were sampled from a man under 40 with COVID-19, enrolled during active disease. The CDR3 runs from the conserved cysteine through the conserved F or W. The D gene is left open where the match is weak. The listing skips clone size in some rows; elsewhere it reads once, few, many or a size class.

TRBV27	few	14	.	TRBJ1-1	TGTGCCAGCAGCCGATTGGACTTTAACACTGAAGCTTTCTTT	CASSRLDFNTEAFF
TRBV28	.	11	.	TRBJ1-5	TGTGCCAGCAGTTTACGGCAGCCCCAGCATTTT	CASSLRQPQHF
TRBV25-1	.	15	TRBD2	TRBJ2-1	TGTGCCAGCTCCTCCCCGGGACTACAGTTCGATGAGCAGTTCTTC	CASSSPGLQFDEQFF
TRBV19	.	17	TRBD1	TRBJ1-2	TGTGCCAGTAGTCTTGCCGGGACAGGCTCCTTTAACTATGGCTACACCTTC	CASSLAGTGSFNYGYTF
TRBV11-2	.	12	.	TRBJ1-6	TGTGCCAGCTCTATGGATAATTCACCCCTCCACTTT	CASSMDNSPLHF
TRBV2	.	15	TRBD1	TRBJ1-2	TGTGCCAGCAGATTAAGACAGGGTGGGAACTATGGCTACACCTTC	CASRLRQGGNYGYTF
TRBV11-2	.	16	TRBD1	TRBJ1-3	TGTGCCAGCAGCTTAGAGACAGGGCTCTCTGGAAACACCATATATTTT	CASSLETGLSGNTIYF
TRBV15	.	16	TRBD1	TRBJ1-1	TGTGCCACCAGCAGACCCGCCGGGACAGGGAACACTGAAGCTTTCTTT	CATSRPAGTGNTEAFF
TRBV29-1	.	13	TRBD1	TRBJ2-2	TGCAGCGTGGAGACAGGGCTCACCGGGGAGCTGTTTTTT	CSVETGLTGELFF
TRBV20-1	.	10	.	TRBJ2-1	TGCAGTGCTAGATTCCGGGAGCAGTTCTTC	CSARFREQFF
TRBV6-1	.	15	.	TRBJ1-6	TGTGCCAGCAGTGAATCGGGGAGCAATAATTCACCCCTCCACTTT	CASSESGSNNSPLHF
TRBV7-8	.	15	TRBD1	TRBJ2-7	TGTGCCAGCAGCTTAGGCCAGGGGGCGGCCTACGAGCAGTACTTC	CASSLGQGAAYEQYF
TRBV6-5	.	15	.	TRBJ1-1	TGTGCCAGCAGTTATTCCGGACAGCGGAACACTGAAGCTTTCTTT	CASSYSGQRNTEAFF
TRBV7-2	.	15	.	TRBJ2-7	TGTGCCAGCAGCCCCGCGGGTGGTAGGTCCTACGAGCAGTACTTC	CASSPAGGRSYEQYF
TRBV19	.	13	.	TRBJ1-1	TGTGCCAGTAGTAGAGAGGTCCGGGATGAAGCTTTCTTT	CASSREVRDEAFF
TRBV10-2	.	15	TRBD2	TRBJ2-7	TGCGCCAGCAGGGAACATAGCGGGAGCTCCTACGAGCAGTACTTC	CASREHSGSSYEQYF
TRBV28	.	17	TRBD2	TRBJ2-7	TGTGCCAGCAGTTCCGGAATCTTGACTAGCGTAAAATACGAGCAGTACTTC	CASSSGILTSVKYEQYF
TRBV10-3	.	17	.	TRBJ1-5	TGTGCCATCAGTGAGTCGGGTCCCGGGACAAGAAATCAGCCCCAGCATTTT	CAISESGPGTRNQPQHF
TRBV28	.	17	TRBD1	TRBJ2-5	TGTGCCAGCAGTACACCTCCGGAAGGACAGGAAGCAGAGACCCAGTACTTC	CASSTPPEGQEAETQYF
TRBV9	.	15	TRBD2	TRBJ2-3	TGTGCCAGCAGCGTAGGAGCGGGAGTCACAGATACGCAGTATTTT	CASSVGAGVTDTQYF
TRBV19	.	15	.	TRBJ1-6	TGTGCCAGTAGCCGCGGTTTGCCCGGGGATTCACCCCTCCACTTT	CASSRGLPGDSPLHF
TRBV6-1	.	13	.	TRBJ2-7	TGTGCCAGCAGTAAAGCCTCCTCCTACGAGCAGTACTTC	CASSKASSYEQYF
TRBV19	.	15	TRBD2	TRBJ2-7	TGTGCCAGTAGTATGGGACTAGCGGCTAGCTACGAGCAGTACTTC	CASSMGLAASYEQYF
TRBV29-1	.	15	.	TRBJ1-2	TGCAGCGCCCCCTCGGGAGGAGGGGCGTCCTATGGCTACACCTTC	CSAPSGGGASYGYTF
TRBV19	.	15	TRBD1	TRBJ1-4	TGTGCCAGTACCCGCGGAGGGGGCGCCCGTGAAAAACTGTTTTTT	CASTRGGGAREKLFF
TRBV9	.	15	.	TRBJ2-7	TGTGCCAGCAGCGTAACGGACGGGAGTGGCTACGAGCAGTACTTC	CASSVTDGSGYEQYF
TRBV6-2/TRBV6-3	.	17	TRBD1	TRBJ2-3	TGTGCCAGCAGTTCGGGACAGGGGCATTGGGGCGCAGATACGCAGTATTTT	CASSSGQGHWGADTQYF
TRBV7-6	.	19	TRBD1	TRBJ2-5	TGTGCCAGCAGCTTAGACCCCCCCTTCCGGGACAGTGGGCGGCAGACCCAGTACTTC	CASSLDPPFRDSGRQTQYF
TRBV4-2	.	16	TRBD1	TRBJ2-3	TGTGCCAGCAGCTCTCGGACAGGGATCGGCACAGATACGCAGTATTTT	CASSSRTGIGTDTQYF
TRBV30	.	13	.	TRBJ1-5	TGTGCCTGGAGTGAGACAGTGGGGCAGCCCCAGCATTTT	CAWSETVGQPQHF
TRBV3-1/TRBV3-2	.	14	TRBD1	TRBJ1-4	TGTGCCAGCAGCCAGACAGGGGGCGACGGAAAACTGTTTTTT	CASSQTGGDGKLFF
TRBV18	.	16	.	TRBJ1-2	TGTGCCAGCTCACCCACCGACAGAGCCTCGGGCTATGGCTACACCTTC	CASSPTDRASGYGYTF
TRBV9	.	15	.	TRBJ1-4	TGTGCCAGCAGCGGCGGGGGGGAATTTAATGAAAAACTGTTTTTT	CASSGGGEFNEKLFF
TRBV6-5	.	15	TRBD2	TRBJ2-1	TGTGCCAGCGCCTTTCGCGGGAGCTCCTACAATGAGCAGTTCTTC	CASAFRGSSYNEQFF
TRBV7-9	.	14	TRBD1	TRBJ1-2	TGTGCCAGCAGCTCCGGGACAGGTCTCTATGGCTACACCTTC	CASSSGTGLYGYTF
TRBV28	.	13	.	TRBJ2-7	TGTGCCAGCAGCGGGGACTCACACTGGGAGCAGTACTTC	CASSGDSHWEQYF
TRBV9	.	12	.	TRBJ1-1	TGTGCCAGCAGCGTAGCTACAGGGGAAGCTTTCTTT	CASSVATGEAFF
TRBV14	.	15	.	TRBJ1-1	TGTGCCAGCAGCCAGGGACATCTCATGAACACTGAAGCTTTCTTT	CASSQGHLMNTEAFF
TRBV28	.	15	TRBD1	TRBJ1-1	TGTGCCAGCGCCCGACAGGGGGTGGGGGACACTGAAGCTTTCTTT	CASARQGVGDTEAFF
TRBV28	.	14	TRBD1	TRBJ1-4	TGTGCCAGCAGTTCGACAGGGGGAGATGAAAAACTGTTTTTT	CASSSTGGDEKLFF
TRBV10-3	.	16	TRBD1	TRBJ1-1	TGTGCCATCAGCGGACAGGGAGGGCTGGGGAACACTGAAGCTTTCTTT	CAISGQGGLGNTEAFF
TRBV5-5	.	17	TRBD2	TRBJ2-1	TGTGCCAGCAGCTCTATCTGGACTAGCGGCTCCTACAATGAGCAGTTCTTC	CASSSIWTSGSYNEQFF
TRBV15	.	15	TRBD1	TRBJ2-3	TGTGCCACCAGCCCCCGCCAGGGGGGCACAGATACGCAGTATTTT	CATSPRQGGTDTQYF
TRBV14	.	11	TRBD1	TRBJ2-7	TGTGCCAGCAGCCTCGGGACAGGGGTGTACTTC	CASSLGTGVYF
TRBV9	.	17	.	TRBJ1-2	TGTGCCAGCAGCCCCTGGGGGGGGCCGAGCCCCAACTATGGCTACACCTTC	CASSPWGGPSPNYGYTF
TRBV6-5	.	14	.	TRBJ1-4	TGTGCCAGCAGGCCTAGGGGTGGCGAGGAAAAACTGTTTTTT	CASRPRGGEEKLFF
TRBV5-8	.	11	.	TRBJ2-1	TGTGCCAGCCTCAGGGTGGATGAGCAGTTCTTC	CASLRVDEQFF